This T cell receptor (beta chain) was identified in a study of memory CD4+ T cells and cytomegalovirus serostatus. As for the study in general: Of the healthy Belgian adults, under 10 were CMV seropositive and about 24 seronegative. General study points: Each of approximately 73 CMV-associated TCRbeta sequences occurred in one to five individuals. CMV serostatus prediction reached median AUC roughly 0.95, or 0.91 with US-trained model.

After removal of 0 bases from V and 5 bases from J, the junction contained 2 bases not matched to a gene. This CDR3 contains 15 residues. Germline-derived CDR1 and CDR2 are SGHTA and FQGTGA. Points on this clone: Its specificity is not known.

Repertoires were generated with immunoSEQ multiplex PCR, while TCRdb's copy carries only in-frame clones and drops some. Of under 100,000 clones in the sample, approximately 80% were seen once. The sort gate was single viable CD3+CD4+CD8-CD45RO+ cells for memory CD4+ T cells. After thawing, CD4+ T cells were positively selected. The clonotype originates from an adult in good health and CMV-seronegative. Input material: memory CD4+ T cells from blood. The chain carries TRBV7-3 and TRBJ2-2; 8 nucleotides agree with TRBD1. CDR3 loop: CASSLTTGGTGELFF. CDR3 coding DNA: TGTGCCAGCAGCTTAACTACAGGGGGGACCGGGGAGCTGTTTTTT.